These 12 T cell receptor beta chains came from one sample sequenced in a study of T cell responses to AZD1222 COVID-19 vaccine. The repertoire was sequenced with immunoSEQ multiplex PCR; TCRdb's copy has only in-frame clones and lacks some. The sample has about 120,000 clones; approximately 90% are singletons. This specimen consisted of peripheral blood, obtained on day 0 of AZD1222 vaccination. The receptors were gathered from an adult in good health.

The chain couples TRBV7-9 to TRBJ1-6; 9 positions match TRBD1. V lost 6 bases to trimming and J lost 8 bases; unmatched junction nucleotides: 5. Germline-derived CDR1 and CDR2 are SEHNR and FQNEAQ (reference sequence). The CDR3 sequence is 14 residues long. Here the CDR3 reads CASSHGTGYSPLHF. The CDR3 DNA follows: TGTGCCAGCAGTCATGGGACAGGGTATTCACCCCTCCACTTT. The full variable domain, with the rest looked up from reference TRBV7-9 and TRBJ1-6, is DTGVSQNPRHKITKRGQNVTFRCDPISEHNRLYWYRQTLGQGPEFLTYFQNEAQLEKSRLLSDRFSAERPKGSFSTLEIQRTEQGDSAMYLCASSHGTGYSPLHFGNGTRLTVT.

This clone appeared once. The CDR3 nucleotides read TGCAGCGGCACCGGGACAGGGGGTGTTGAAGCTTTCTTT. It is translated as CSGTGTGGVEAFF. The rearrangement uses TRBV29-1 and TRBJ1-1; 11 bases fit TRBD1. CDR3 size: 13 residues. V gave up 7 bases and J gave up 7 bases; unmatched junction bases: 8. Germline loops: CDR1 SQVTM, CDR2 ANQGSEA.

The V gene is TRBV6-4, the J gene TRBJ1-5; the D gene is possibly TRBD1 (6 bases). CDR3 length equals 15 residues. V was shortened by 6 bases and J by 3 bases, with 15 bases between the two germline ends. CDR1 is MRHNA and CDR2 is SNTAGT in the germline V gene. This CDR3 is CASRCGQPNNQPQHF. CDR3 nucleotide sequence: TGTGCCAGCAGATGCGGACAGCCGAACAATCAGCCCCAGCATTTT.

This clone was seen a handful of times. The chain uses TRBV28 and TRBJ2-1, with a possible D match to TRBD2 (6 bases). This CDR3 has 17 amino acids. V lost 3 bases, J lost 6 bases, and 21 bases lay in between. Germline assignment: CDR1 MDHEN and CDR2 SYDVKM. The CDR3 DNA reads as TGTGCCAGCAGTTTCCTCGCGGGCGGGGCACCCCCCAATGAGCAGTTCTTC. It yields the protein CASSFLAGGAPPNEQFF.

This clone was counted only a few times. The genes are TRBV18 and TRBJ1-1; D may be TRBD1 (6 bases). The CDR3 runs to 14 residues. The V gene's germline CDR1 is KGHSH and CDR2 LQKENI. V was cut by 3 bases and J by 1 base, with 9 bases left in between. CDR3 sequence: CASSPKQGNTEAFF. The CDR3 DNA is TGTGCCAGCTCACCGAAACAGGGGAACACTGAAGCTTTCTTT.

This clone was counted a single time. The chain employs TRBV7-9 and TRBJ2-1, with a tentative D call TRBD2 (7 bases). V was clipped by 5 bases and J by 6 bases, with 20 bases between them. Germline loops: CDR1 SEHNR, CDR2 FQNEAQ (reference sequence). This CDR3 contains 16 residues. The CDR3 nucleotides are TGTGCCAGCAGCCCAAAGGGGGGGAGTTGGGGCAATGAGCAGTTCTTC. This gives the protein CASSPKGGSWGNEQFF.

This chain joins TRBV25-1 and TRBJ2-5, with D maybe TRBD1 (6 bases). In germline, CDR1 is MGHDK, CDR2 SYGVNS. The CDR3 spans 13 residues. V was shortened by 6 bases and J by 5 bases, with 13 bases between the two germline ends. CDR3 sequence (DNA): TGTGCCAGCAGCGCAGGGGAAGGGGAGACCCAGTACTTC. This codes for CASSAGEGETQYF.

This sequence joins TRBV18 and TRBJ2-1; TRBD1 agrees at 8 bases. The CDR3 loop spans 13 amino acids. J gave up 5 bases and V 3 bases, and 0 bases lay outside the gene matches. The germline V gene encodes CDR1 KGHSH and CDR2 LQKENI. The CDR3, as DNA: TGTGCCAGCTCACCGGGACAGGACAATGAGCAGTTCTTC. Protein: CASSPGQDNEQFF.

This clone has at least ten counts. The chain joins TRBV30 to TRBJ2-7; 9 bases are shared with TRBD2. The trim removed 2 bases at V and 2 bases at J, leaving 13 bases unmatched. The CDR3 has 17 residues. The V gene's germline CDR1 is GTSNPN and CDR2 SVGIG (reference sequence). The CDR3 sequence: CAWSNPPRLAVTYEQYF. DNA of the CDR3: TGTGCCTGGAGTAATCCACCTCGACTAGCGGTTACCTACGAGCAGTACTTC.

This sequence joins TRBV18 and TRBJ1-1; 10 bases align to TRBD1. V lost 3 bases, J lost 4 bases, and 8 bases stayed unmatched. There are 16 residues in the CDR3. CDR1 KGHSH and CDR2 LQKENI come from the germline V gene. The CDR3 region has the DNA TGTGCCAGCTCACCTCTCCCCGGGACAGGGGCCACTGAAGCTTTCTTT. It specifies CASSPLPGTGATEAFF.

The rearrangement uses TRBV11-2 and TRBJ2-2; D not resolved. This CDR3 contains 14 residues. With 1 base removed from V and 1 base from J, the gap between germline ends came to 4 bases. CDR1 is SGHAT and CDR2 is FQNNGV in the germline V gene. This CDR3 is CASSLVMNTGELFF. CDR3 DNA: TGTGCCAGCAGCTTAGTGATGAACACCGGGGAGCTGTTTTTT.

The chain has TRBV11-2 and TRBJ2-3; no clear D gene. CDR3 length: 13 residues. The germline V gene encodes CDR1 SGHAT and CDR2 FQNNGV. V lost 3 bases and J 5 bases, leaving 9 bases between the germline ends. The CDR3 reads CASSFGLKDTQYF. For the CDR3, the DNA is TGTGCCAGCAGCTTTGGCCTTAAAGATACGCAGTATTTT.